These 18 T cell receptor beta chains were sequenced from one sample in a study of blood T cell repertoires in COVID-19. The table came from immunoSEQ multiplex PCR; TCRdb's copy has only in-frame clones and leaves some out. The sample records under 75,000 clones, 92% being singletons. Input material: peripheral blood. These receptors came from a man aged 45-60 years with active COVID-19.

The rearrangement links TRBV5-4 to TRBJ2-3, with 9 bases fitting TRBD2. CDR3 size: 15 residues. Germline V gene sequence: CDR1 SGHNT, CDR2 YYREEE (reference sequence). With V trimmed by 3 bases and J by 7 bases, 9 bases remained unmatched. In DNA form, the CDR3 reads TGTGCCAGCAGCTCGACTAGCGGCCGCACGAATACGCAGTATTTT. Its translation is CASSSTSGRTNTQYF.

A single count supports this clone. The chain carries TRBV5-1 and TRBJ2-3; 10 bases match TRBD2. The germline V gene has CDR1 SGHRS and CDR2 YFSETQ. V dropped 4 bases and J dropped 3; count of bases not matched to a gene: 8. CDR3 length: 16 amino acids. CDR3 region: CASSPRPAGGTDTQYF. In nucleotides, the CDR3 is TGCGCCAGCAGCCCGCGGCCAGCGGGAGGGACAGATACGCAGTATTTT.

This chain links TRBV13 with TRBJ2-7; 9 positions agree with TRBD2. V was clipped by 2 bases and J by 5 bases; unmatched bases: 10. There are 16 residues in the CDR3. From germline, CDR1 is PRHDT and CDR2 FYEKMQ (reference sequence). The CDR3 bases are TGTGCCAGCAGCTTAATTCCCAAGCGGGGGGCAAACGAGCAGTACTTC. Protein sequence: CASSLIPKRGANEQYF.

The V gene is TRBV11-2, the J gene TRBJ1-2, with TRBD1 matching over 8 bases. The CDR3 extends over 14 amino acids. Germline CDR1 reads SGHAT; CDR2 reads FQNNGV. The J segment lost 5 bases and the V segment lost 5 bases, leaving 7 bases of the junction unmatched. In nucleotides, the CDR3 is TGTGCCAGCAGCACGGACAGGGACGTTTATGGCTACACCTTC. Translation gives CASSTDRDVYGYTF.

V usage is TRBV4-1 and J usage is TRBJ2-1; TRBD2 aligns across 10 bases. The CDR3 contains 18 residues. The V gene's germline CDR1 is MGHRA and CDR2 YSYEKL. V dropped 3 bases and J dropped 9; count of bases not matched to a gene: 17. This CDR3 reads CASSHTRSGGASVGEQFF. The DNA of the CDR3 is TGCGCCAGCAGCCACACCCGAAGCGGGGGGGCGAGTGTAGGTGAGCAGTTCTTC.

This clone was found a few times. The rearrangement links TRBV29-1 to TRBJ1-2, with D unclear. The germline V and J ends were trimmed by 5 bases and 5 bases, with 12 bases remaining between them. The CDR3 covers 12 residues. Germline CDR1 reads SQVTM; CDR2 reads ANQGSEA. DNA of the CDR3: TGCAGCGTTAGCCTTTTCTTATATGGCTACACCTTC. Translated: CSVSLFLYGYTF.

J is TRBJ2-7 and V is TRBV18; 12 bases agree with TRBD1. CDR1 KGHSH and CDR2 LQKENI come from the germline V gene. CDR3 length: 16 residues. Unmatched junction bases numbered 15, after V lost 4 bases and J lost 11 bases. The CDR3 nucleotides read TGTGCCAGCTCACGGTCTACTCGGGGACAGGGGGCTTTAGAGTACTTC. Protein product: CASSRSTRGQGALEYF. The whole variable domain, remainder taken from reference TRBV18 and TRBJ2-7, is NAGVMQNPRHLVRRRGQEARLRCSPMKGHSHVYWYRQLPEEGLKFMVYLQKENIIDESGMPKERFSAEFPKEGPSILRIQQVVRGDSAAYFCASSRSTRGQGALEYFGPGTRLTVT.

The V and J genes are TRBV4-3 and TRBJ1-2; TRBD1 is a possible D gene (6 bases). CDR1 and CDR2 (germline): LGHNA, YSLEER. V was cut by 0 bases and J by 3 bases, with 14 bases left in between. This CDR3 region has 16 residues. CDR3 nucleotides: TGCGCCAGCAGCCAAGACCCAAACAGGGCTGACTATGGCTACACCTTC. Residues: CASSQDPNRADYGYTF.

V usage is TRBV13 and J usage is TRBJ1-4; the D gene is possibly TRBD1 (5 bases). Trimming pared 5 bases from V and 5 bases from J, leaving 18 bases between. Germline CDR1 PRHDT, CDR2 FYEKMQ (reference sequence). The CDR3 totals 16 residues. The CDR3 loop reads CASSLSRQNPNEKLFF. CDR3 DNA sequence: TGTGCCAGCAGCCTATCGAGACAGAATCCAAATGAAAAACTGTTTTTT.

The chain combines TRBV28 with TRBJ2-7; a weak D match, TRBD1 (6 bases). V lost 6 bases and J lost 3, with 18 bases in between. Germline V CDR1 and CDR2: MDHEN, SYDVKM. This CDR3 has 15 residues. The CDR3, as DNA: TGTGCCAGCAGAACTGCCGGGACACCATTCTACGAGCAGTACTTC. It is translated as CASRTAGTPFYEQYF.

The gene calls are TRBV12-3 or TRBV12-4 and TRBJ1-4; tentative D call: TRBD1 (6 bases). V was trimmed by 6 bases and J by 13 bases, leaving 15 bases between them. The CDR3 is 12 residues long. The CDR3 sequence is CASSSGTRGLFF. The CDR3, as DNA: TGTGCCAGCAGCTCCGGGACCAGGGGACTGTTTTTT.

The chain carries TRBV6-5 and TRBJ1-1, with TRBD1 matching 7 bases. Germline CDR1 reads MNHEY; CDR2 reads SVGAGI. The V and J ends lost 6 bases and 0 bases, in that order; junction bases with no gene match: 7. This CDR3 comprises 15 residues. The CDR3: CASRPDRVVNTEAFF. The CDR3 region has the DNA TGTGCCAGCAGACCCGACAGGGTAGTGAACACTGAAGCTTTCTTT.

V gene TRBV12-5 combines with J gene TRBJ2-2; D is undetermined. The CDR3 consists of 12 residues. Trimming shortened V by 3 bases and J by 9 bases, and 8 bases separated the two germline ends. Germline lookup yields CDR1 LGHNT and CDR2 FRNRAP. The chain's CDR3 is CASGFVSRELFF. The CDR3, as DNA: TGTGCTAGTGGTTTCGTGAGCAGGGAGCTGTTTTTT.

This clone was detected only once. The rearrangement joins TRBV6-5 to TRBJ2-3; D remains ambiguous. Trimming stripped 4 bases from V and 2 bases from J, with 7 bases between. The germline V gene has CDR1 MNHEY and CDR2 SVGAGI. The CDR3 runs to 13 residues. The CDR3 sequence is CASSFQNTDTQYF. The CDR3 nucleotides read TGTGCCAGCAGTTTTCAGAACACAGATACGCAGTATTTT.

This chain connects TRBV5-1 to TRBJ2-7, with TRBD1 as a possible D gene (7 bases). Trimming shortened V by 0 bases and J by 7 bases, and 11 bases separated the two germline ends. This CDR3 is built from 13 residues. Germline CDR1 reads SGHRS; CDR2 reads YFSETQ. The CDR3 here is CASSLGQGGEQYF. DNA for the CDR3: TGCGCCAGCAGCTTGGGGCAGGGGGGAGAGCAGTACTTC.

This clone came up once. V gene TRBV7-9 combines with J gene TRBJ2-5; 10 bases fit TRBD1. The CDR3 is 15 amino acids. Germline trimming cut 8 bases from V and 5 bases from J; bases unmatched to any gene: 11. Per the germline V gene, CDR1 is SEHNR and CDR2 is FQNEAQ (reference sequence). This CDR3 reads CASGGTGVSGETQYF. CDR3 nucleotide sequence: TGTGCCAGCGGAGGGACAGGGGTATCGGGGGAGACCCAGTACTTC.

This rearrangement joins TRBV28 to TRBJ1-2; 7 positions match TRBD1. The length of the CDR3 is 14 residues. CDR1 and CDR2 (germline): MDHEN, SYDVKM. J lost 5 bases, V lost 1 base, and 4 bases had no gene match. The CDR3 reads CASSLLSGGYGYTF. The CDR3 DNA reads as TGTGCCAGCAGTTTATTGTCAGGGGGGTATGGCTACACCTTC.

The genes are TRBV19 and TRBJ2-2; D is unresolved. CDR1 is LNHDA, CDR2 SQIVND, per germline (reference sequence). The CDR3 length is 16 residues. Trimming cost V 5 bases and J 2 bases, with 15 bases left between them. The CDR3 region is CASSPQEITNTGELFF. DNA for the CDR3: TGTGCCAGTAGTCCCCAGGAAATAACCAACACCGGGGAGCTGTTTTTT.